The 30 T cell receptor beta chains below were found in one sample sequenced in a study of cytomegalovirus exposure and HLA in healthy donors. In the PCR, 60 Vbeta and 13 Jbeta primers were used. Assay used: immunoSEQ multiplex PCR; TCRdb lists only in-frame clones, some missing. The sample consists of 150,000 to 250,000 clones, roughly 78% of them appearing once. Source material: PBMCs. These TCRs come from a woman under 40 in good health and CMV-seropositive.

The gene calls are TRBV4-2 and TRBJ1-1; D ambiguous. The V end lost 1 base, the J end lost 2 bases, and 11 bases lay between the germline ends. Germline CDR1 reads LGHNA; CDR2 reads YNFKEQ. The CDR3 is made up of 15 amino acids. The CDR3: CASSQGVPGNTEAFF. For the CDR3, the DNA is TGTGCCAGCAGCCAAGGAGTACCGGGAAACACTGAAGCTTTCTTT.

The chain joins TRBV15 to TRBJ1-2; possible D gene TRBD1, 5 bases. The CDR3 length is 14 residues. Germline CDR1 reads LNHNV; CDR2 reads YYDKDF (reference sequence). V was clipped by 0 bases and J by 8 bases, with 13 bases between them. The CDR3 coding sequence is TGTGCCACCAGCAGAGAAGGCCGGGGGGAGGGCTACACCTTC. Translating it yields CATSREGRGEGYTF.

J is TRBJ2-5 and V is TRBV2, with 8 nucleotides matching TRBD2. This CDR3 spans 16 amino acids. The ends lost 4 bases at V and 1 base at J; junction bases unmatched: 8. The germline V gene has CDR1 SNHLY and CDR2 FYNNEI. Here the CDR3 DNA reads TGTGCCAGCAGTGGAGGGCTAGCGGGCTCCCAAGAGACCCAGTACTTC. Its translation is CASSGGLAGSQETQYF.

The rearrangement uses TRBV19 and TRBJ2-1; D is perhaps TRBD2 (6 bases). The CDR3 is made up of 15 amino acids. V lost 3 bases and J lost 1, with 10 bases in between. Looked up from germline, CDR1 is LNHDA and CDR2 is SQIVND (reference sequence). The CDR3 sequence: CASSMTSRSYNEQFF. The CDR3 nucleotides read TGTGCCAGTAGTATGACTAGTCGGTCCTACAATGAGCAGTTCTTC.

The gene calls are TRBV7-9 and TRBJ1-1; the D gene is possibly TRBD1 (5 bases). Deletions cut 6 bases from V and 4 bases from J, with 12 bases between. The CDR3 contains 13 residues. Germline assignment: CDR1 SEHNR and CDR2 FQNEAQ (reference sequence). CDR3 loop: CASSHPGGTEAFF. The CDR3 bases are TGTGCCAGCAGTCACCCCGGGGGCACTGAAGCTTTCTTT.

The chain couples TRBV7-2 to TRBJ2-7; 9 bases map to TRBD2. Germline V CDR1 and CDR2: SGHTA, FQGNSA. V lost 1 base, J lost 3 bases, and 10 bases stayed unmatched. The CDR3 extends over 17 amino acids. CDR3 amino acids: CASSLDVPRGGIYEQYF. For the CDR3, the DNA is TGTGCCAGCAGCTTAGATGTTCCGCGGGGGGGAATCTACGAGCAGTACTTC. Combining the CDR3 with reference TRBV7-2 and TRBJ2-7 gives the whole variable domain GAGVSQSPSNKVTEKGKDVELRCDPISGHTALYWYRQSLGQGLEFLIYFQGNSAPDKSGLPSDRFSAERTGGSVSTLTIQRTQQEDSAVYLCASSLDVPRGGIYEQYFGPGTRLTVT.

This chain uses TRBV4-3 with TRBJ2-3, with D possibly TRBD2 on 6 matching bases. This CDR3 region has 16 residues. Trimming stripped 0 bases from V and 4 bases from J, with 14 bases between. From germline, CDR1 is LGHNA and CDR2 YSLEER. CDR3 nucleotides: TGCGCCAGCAGCCAAGATGCGTCTAGCGTTGCAGATACGCAGTATTTT. Its protein product is CASSQDASSVADTQYF.

The chain employs TRBV6-5 and TRBJ2-7; D unresolved. CDR3 length: 15 amino acids. The V end was cut by 3 bases, the J end by 0 bases, with 12 bases between. Germline CDR1 is MNHEY and CDR2 is SVGAGI. The CDR3 bases are TGTGCCAGCAGTTATTCGGTCGGTTACTCCTACGAGCAGTACTTC. Protein sequence: CASSYSVGYSYEQYF.

This chain joins TRBV2 and TRBJ2-6; 7 bases line up with TRBD1. V shed 7 bases, J shed 1 base, and the junction held 4 bases outside the gene matches. Germline loops: CDR1 SNHLY, CDR2 FYNNEI. This CDR3 is built from 15 residues. The CDR3 region is CASTRGQSGANVLTF. The CDR3 DNA follows: TGTGCCAGCACCCGGGGACAGTCTGGGGCCAACGTCCTGACTTTC.

The table lists this clone with a few counts. The CDR3 spells CASSQAIGAYEQYF. CDR3 DNA: TGTGCCAGCAGCCAAGCGATCGGAGCCTACGAGCAGTACTTC. J is TRBJ2-7 and V is TRBV4-2; the D is unclear. This CDR3 spans 14 amino acids. CDR1 LGHNA and CDR2 YNFKEQ come from the germline V gene. Trimming took 1 base from V and 2 from J, leaving 9 bases between them.

This chain joins TRBV19 and TRBJ1-1, with TRBD1 identical over 11 bases. The CDR3 consists of 15 residues. Germline-derived CDR1 and CDR2 are LNHDA and SQIVND (reference sequence). The V gene end was trimmed by 3 bases and the J gene end by 5 bases; junction bases not matched to a gene: 5. The CDR3 DNA reads as TGTGCCAGTAGTATCGGACAGGGGGCGGGAACTGAAGCTTTCTTT. Its translation is CASSIGQGAGTEAFF.

This clone came up once. The chain couples TRBV7-2 to TRBJ2-7; D not certain. V was trimmed by 5 bases and J by 0 bases, leaving 5 bases between them. The CDR3 extends over 12 amino acids. Germline values: CDR1 SGHTA, CDR2 FQGNSA. DNA for the CDR3: TGTGCCAGCAGCGTAAACTCCTACGAGCAGTACTTC. This codes for CASSVNSYEQYF.

The chain has TRBV19 and TRBJ2-1, with D possibly TRBD1 on 6 matching bases. The CDR3 spans 15 residues. Looked up from germline, CDR1 is LNHDA and CDR2 is SQIVND (reference sequence). V gave up 5 bases and J gave up 8 bases, with 19 bases separating them. The CDR3 sequence: CASSSIGTGRDEQFF. CDR3 bases: TGTGCCAGTAGTTCGATCGGTACAGGGCGCGATGAGCAGTTCTTC.

V is TRBV9 and J is TRBJ2-1; tentatively, D is TRBD2 (6 bases). The CDR3 runs 15 residues. Germline lookup yields CDR1 SGDLS and CDR2 YYNGEE. Trimming took 0 bases from V and 6 from J, leaving 13 bases between them. The CDR3 coding sequence is TGTGCCAGCAGCGTAGCTACTAGCATAGTCAATGAGCAGTTCTTC. Protein: CASSVATSIVNEQFF.

The chain employs TRBV2 and TRBJ1-1, with D possibly matching TRBD1 (6 bases). In germline, CDR1 is SNHLY, CDR2 FYNNEI. The V end lost 6 bases, the J end lost 3 bases, and 14 bases lay between the germline ends. CDR3 length equals 14 residues. CDR3 protein: CASSPGTRDTEAFF. The CDR3 DNA reads as TGTGCCAGCAGCCCCGGGACAAGGGACACTGAAGCTTTCTTT.

This clone was detected only once. The J gene is TRBJ2-1, the V gene TRBV18, with 11 nucleotides matching TRBD2. J was trimmed by 6 bases and V by 3 bases; bases with no gene match: 10. Germline CDR1 and CDR2: KGHSH and LQKENI. CDR3 length: 17 amino acids. The CDR3 sequence is CASSPLAGLAGINEQFF. The CDR3 coding sequence is TGTGCCAGCTCACCCCTCGCCGGACTAGCGGGTATCAATGAGCAGTTCTTC.

The sample holds a few counts of this clone. This rearrangement joins TRBV6-6 to TRBJ1-1; no clear D. Germline loops: CDR1 MNHNY, CDR2 SVGAGI (reference sequence). Trimming stripped 7 bases from V and 5 bases from J, with 11 bases between. The CDR3 is made up of 12 amino acids. As DNA, the CDR3 is TGTGCCAGCAACCAGCCGGGGACTGAAGCTTTCTTT. Its translation is CASNQPGTEAFF.

A remark on this clone: In the same sample, other DNA sequences code for this CDR3. This sequence joins TRBV5-1 and TRBJ2-1, with 7 bases identical to TRBD2. From germline, CDR1 is SGHRS and CDR2 YFSETQ. V shed 0 bases and J 3 bases; nucleotides not matched to a gene: 0. CDR3 size: 14 residues. The CDR3 here is CASSLGGGYNEQFF. In DNA, the CDR3 is TGCGCCAGCAGCTTGGGGGGGGGCTACAATGAGCAGTTCTTC.

About this clone: Additional DNA sequences in this sample encode the identical CDR3. The chain employs TRBV6-5 and TRBJ1-1; 11 positions agree with TRBD1. J lost 4 bases, V lost 4 bases, and 2 bases had no gene match. From germline, CDR1 is MNHEY and CDR2 SVGAGI. The CDR3 consists of 14 residues. The CDR3 is CASSSGQGVTEAFF. As DNA, the CDR3 is TGTGCCAGCAGTTCGGGACAGGGGGTCACTGAAGCTTTCTTT.

This clone was seen a single time. CDR3 nucleotides: TGCGCCAGCAGCCAAGATAGGAGGGTCTTCTACGAGCAGTACTTC. Translated, it gives CASSQDRRVFYEQYF. The V gene is TRBV4-3, the J gene TRBJ2-7, with D possibly matching TRBD2 (6 bases). Trimming cost V 0 bases and J 3 bases, with 12 bases left between them. There are 15 residues in the CDR3. Germline CDR1 is LGHNA and CDR2 is YSLEER.

The gene calls are TRBV7-8 and TRBJ1-2; D is undetermined. The germline V gene has CDR1 SGHVS and CDR2 FQNEAQ. V lost 5 bases and J lost 2, with 15 bases in between. This CDR3 region has 15 residues. The CDR3: CASSLSRGLNYGYTF. The CDR3 coding sequence is TGTGCCAGCAGCCTATCCCGGGGATTGAACTATGGCTACACCTTC.

V and J are TRBV4-2 and TRBJ2-7, with D possibly TRBD2 on 6 matching bases. The germline V gene encodes CDR1 LGHNA and CDR2 YNFKEQ. CDR3 length: 15 amino acids. Trimming stripped 0 bases from V and 7 bases from J, with 16 bases between. CDR3: CASSQEVAGFWEQYF. The CDR3 nucleotides read TGTGCCAGCAGCCAAGAGGTGGCGGGGTTCTGGGAGCAGTACTTC.

This chain uses TRBV7-9 with TRBJ1-2; D is unresolved. The CDR3 runs 13 residues. From germline, CDR1 is SEHNR and CDR2 FQNEAQ (reference sequence). V was shortened by 2 bases and J by 3 bases, with 7 bases between the two germline ends. This CDR3 reads CASSLQLDYGYTF. CDR3 nucleotides: TGTGCCAGCAGCTTACAGTTGGACTATGGCTACACCTTC.

This clone was recorded once. V usage is TRBV5-1 and J usage is TRBJ1-2; D perhaps matches TRBD1 (6 bases). CDR3 length: 15 amino acids. The germline gives CDR1 SGHRS, CDR2 YFSETQ. Trimming cost V 4 bases and J 5 bases, with 18 bases left between them. CDR3 amino acids: CASSADSGGLYGYTF. For the CDR3, the DNA is TGCGCCAGCAGCGCGGACAGTGGGGGTTTATATGGCTACACCTTC.

This sequence joins TRBV2 and TRBJ2-1, with 13 bases lining up with TRBD2. The CDR3 consists of 13 residues. CDR1 SNHLY and CDR2 FYNNEI come from the germline V gene. The CDR3 region is CATSGGLYNEQFF. CDR3 bases: TGTGCGACTAGCGGGGGGCTCTACAATGAGCAGTTCTTC.

This chain links TRBV4-3 with TRBJ2-1; 8 nucleotides align to TRBD1. The V gene's germline CDR1 is LGHNA and CDR2 YSLEER. The length of the CDR3 is 19 residues. With 1 base clipped from V and 0 bases from J, the junction kept 11 bases outside the gene matches. In nucleotides, the CDR3 is TGCGCCAGCAGCCAAGTGGGCAGGGGGCTGATGAGCTCCTACAATGAGCAGTTCTTC. Protein: CASSQVGRGLMSSYNEQFF.

The chain uses TRBV14 and TRBJ2-1, with 7 bases lining up with TRBD1. Germline V lookup: CDR1 SGHDN, CDR2 FVKESK. The V segment lost 3 bases and the J segment 3 bases; nucleotides outside the gene matches: 8. The CDR3 spans 16 residues. CDR3 protein: CASSQNRGFVYNEQFF. In DNA, the CDR3 is TGTGCCAGCAGCCAGAACAGGGGTTTCGTCTACAATGAGCAGTTCTTC.

This sequence joins TRBV5-1 and TRBJ2-5; D might be TRBD2 (7 bases). This CDR3 has 15 residues. The germline CDR1 and CDR2 sequences are SGHRS and YFSETQ. V lost 3 bases and J lost 4, with 16 bases in between. CDR3 bases: TGCGCCAGCAGCTCCTCCACGGGGGGCCTAGAGACCCAGTACTTC. Its translation: CASSSSTGGLETQYF.

This clone turned up a few times. The chain joins TRBV7-6 to TRBJ2-5, with a tentative D call TRBD2 (5 bases). Germline V gene sequence: CDR1 SGHVS, CDR2 FNYEAQ. Trimming removed 5 bases from V and 5 bases from J, with 15 bases in between. The CDR3 totals 14 residues. The CDR3 loop reads CASSPGGGDETQYF. The CDR3 DNA reads TGTGCCAGCAGCCCCGGCGGAGGAGACGAGACCCAGTACTTC.

In this sample, this clone turned up once. The rearrangement uses TRBV2 and TRBJ1-2, with D uncertain. The CDR3 loop spans 12 amino acids. Trimming removed 8 bases from V and 4 bases from J, with 11 bases in between. The V gene's germline CDR1 is SNHLY and CDR2 FYNNEI. CDR3 in DNA: TGTGCCAGCTCCCCGGGATCCTATGGCTACACCTTC. Protein: CASSPGSYGYTF.